These T cell receptor beta chains were read from a single sample in a study of cytomegalovirus exposure and HLA in healthy donors. Assay: immunoSEQ multiplex PCR; the TCRdb copy retains only in-frame clones and omits some. Its table records around 34,000 clones. The sample was PBMCs. All receptors come from a middle-aged woman in good health and CMV-seropositive. Each CDR3 is given with its conserved first and last residue. A D gene is named only where the DNA matches it firmly.

J gene	V gene	D gene	CDR3 DNA	CDR3 protein
TRBJ1-1	TRBV9	.	TGTGCCAGCAGCGCTCAGGGGCAAAACATGAACACTGAAGCTTTCTTT	CASSAQGQNMNTEAFF
TRBJ2-7	TRBV30	.	TGTGCCTGGAGTGTCAACCGCGGACCTAGGGGGATCTCCTACGAGCAGTACTTC	CAWSVNRGPRGISYEQYF
TRBJ2-1	TRBV18	TRBD1	TGTGCCAGCTCAGGTCTCGGGACAGTCTACAATGAGCAGTTCTTC	CASSGLGTVYNEQFF
TRBJ2-1	TRBV9	TRBD1	TGTGCCAGCAGCACCGGGACAGACAATGAGCAGTTCTTC	CASSTGTDNEQFF
TRBJ2-7	TRBV5-1	TRBD2	TGCGCCAGCAGCTTGGTTCGGGCCACCACCGGGACTAGCAGATTCTACGAGCAGTACTTC	CASSLVRATTGTSRFYEQYF
TRBJ1-2	TRBV28	.	TGTGCCAGCAGCTGGGGGAGGGGGGACTATGGCTACACCTTC	CASSWGRGDYGYTF
TRBJ2-7	TRBV5-1	.	TGCGCCAGCAGCGCCGCTCCAGGGGTCGAGCAGTACTTC	CASSAAPGVEQYF
TRBJ1-1	TRBV19	TRBD1	TGTGCCAGTGGGGCGGACAGGGGCCCTGAAGCTTTCTTT	CASGADRGPEAFF
TRBJ2-1	TRBV29-1	.	TGCAGCGTTGATGGTAGCGGATCCCAGAGCTCCTACAATGAGCAGTTCTTC	CSVDGSGSQSSYNEQFF
TRBJ1-3	TRBV19	.	TGTGCCAGTAGTATGTCTAGCTCTGGAAACACCATATATTTT	CASSMSSSGNTIYF